Each of the 2 T cell receptor beta chains below was sequenced from the same sample in a study of cytomegalovirus exposure and HLA in healthy donors. A multiplex PCR was run with 60 Vbeta primers and 13 Jbeta primers. Produced via immunoSEQ multiplex PCR; TCRdb's table is partial and in-frame only. The ten most abundant clones cover 0.9% to 1.4% of a sample with about 200,000 clones. Material for sequencing was PBMCs. The receptors were gathered from a girl aged 2 to 9 in good health and CMV-seropositive.

V usage is TRBV2 and J usage is TRBJ2-7; D not certain. Trimming took 3 bases from V and 0 from J, leaving 9 bases between them. Germline loops: CDR1 SNHLY, CDR2 FYNNEI. The CDR3 loop spans 14 amino acids. CDR3 sequence (DNA): TGTGCCAGCAGTGATTGGCCCCGCTCCTACGAGCAGTACTTC. This codes for CASSDWPRSYEQYF.

This chain joins TRBV11-2 and TRBJ1-2; 9 positions match TRBD1. Germline lookup yields CDR1 SGHAT and CDR2 FQNNGV. V dropped 6 bases and J dropped 4; count of bases not matched to a gene: 6. The CDR3 is made up of 14 amino acids. The CDR3 region has the DNA TGTGCCAGCAGAAAACAGGGGGCGAGCTATGGCTACACCTTC. This gives the protein CASRKQGASYGYTF.